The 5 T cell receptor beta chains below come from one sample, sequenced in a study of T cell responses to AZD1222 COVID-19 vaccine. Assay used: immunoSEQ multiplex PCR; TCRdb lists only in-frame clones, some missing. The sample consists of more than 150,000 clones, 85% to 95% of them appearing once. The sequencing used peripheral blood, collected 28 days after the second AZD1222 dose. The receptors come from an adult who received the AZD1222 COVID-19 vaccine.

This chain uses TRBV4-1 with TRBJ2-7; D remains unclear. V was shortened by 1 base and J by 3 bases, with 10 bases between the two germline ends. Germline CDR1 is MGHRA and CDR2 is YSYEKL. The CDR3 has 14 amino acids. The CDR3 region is CASSQVFTVYEQYF. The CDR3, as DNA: TGCGCCAGCAGCCAAGTTTTTACGGTCTACGAGCAGTACTTC.

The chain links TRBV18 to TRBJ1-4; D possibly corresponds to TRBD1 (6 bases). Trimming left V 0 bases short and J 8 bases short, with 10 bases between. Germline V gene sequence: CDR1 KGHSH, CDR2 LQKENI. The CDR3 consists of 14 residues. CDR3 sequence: CASSPPGGEEKLFF. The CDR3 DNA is TGTGCCAGCTCACCACCCGGGGGCGAAGAAAAACTGTTTTTT. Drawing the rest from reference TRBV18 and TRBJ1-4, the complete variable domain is NAGVMQNPRHLVRRRGQEARLRCSPMKGHSHVYWYRQLPEEGLKFMVYLQKENIIDESGMPKERFSAEFPKEGPSILRIQQVVRGDSAAYFCASSPPGGEEKLFFGSGTQLSVL.

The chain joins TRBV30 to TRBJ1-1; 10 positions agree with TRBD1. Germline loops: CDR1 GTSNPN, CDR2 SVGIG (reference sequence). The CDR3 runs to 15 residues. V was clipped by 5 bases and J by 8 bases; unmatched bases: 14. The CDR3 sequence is CAWHLPGQGLLEAFF. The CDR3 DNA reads TGTGCCTGGCACCTTCCGGGACAGGGGCTACTAGAAGCTTTCTTT.

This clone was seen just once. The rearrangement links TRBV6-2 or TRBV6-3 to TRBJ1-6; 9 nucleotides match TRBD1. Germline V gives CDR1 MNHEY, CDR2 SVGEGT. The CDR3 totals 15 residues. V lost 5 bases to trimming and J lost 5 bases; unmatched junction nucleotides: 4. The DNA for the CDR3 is TGTGCCAGCAGTATCCGACAGGGGGATAATTCACCCCTCCACTTT. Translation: CASSIRQGDNSPLHF.

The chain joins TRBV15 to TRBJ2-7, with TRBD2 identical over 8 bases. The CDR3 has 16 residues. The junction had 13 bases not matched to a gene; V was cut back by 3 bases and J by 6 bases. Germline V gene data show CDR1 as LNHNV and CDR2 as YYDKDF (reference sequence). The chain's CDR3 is CATSSFAGGGSAEQYF. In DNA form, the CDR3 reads TGTGCCACCAGCAGTTTCGCGGGGGGCGGGAGCGCCGAGCAGTACTTC.